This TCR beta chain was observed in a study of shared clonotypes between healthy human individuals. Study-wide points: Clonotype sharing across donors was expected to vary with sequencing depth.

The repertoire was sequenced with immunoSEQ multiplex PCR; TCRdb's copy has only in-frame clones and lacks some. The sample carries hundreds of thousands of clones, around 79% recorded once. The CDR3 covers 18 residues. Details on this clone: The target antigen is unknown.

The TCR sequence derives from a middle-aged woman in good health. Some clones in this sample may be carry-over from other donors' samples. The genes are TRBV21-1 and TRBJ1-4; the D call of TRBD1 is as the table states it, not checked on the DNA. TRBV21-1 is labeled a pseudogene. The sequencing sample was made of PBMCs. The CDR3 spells CASSKRQGPVATNEKLFF. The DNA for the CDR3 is TGTGCCAGCAGCAAGCGACAGGGACCCGTCGCAACTAATGAAAAACTGTTTTTT.